This T cell receptor (beta chain) was found in a study of blood T cell repertoires in COVID-19. The wider study: Sources were T cells, B-cell-depleted T cells, or PBMCs; the material itself was cDNA or gDNA.

Germline V lookup: CDR1 MNHEY, CDR2 SVGAGI. The CDR3 contains 13 residues. Trimming shortened V by 6 bases and J by 3 bases, and 12 bases separated the two germline ends. Per the authors' pipeline: Using reference gene primer amplification, nucleated cell counts were estimated. The protocol was immunoSEQ multiplex PCR, while the TCRdb copy is restricted to in-frame clones and leaves out a portion. Clonal size and the V and J genes are those of that table, whereas D and trimming came from the DNA. Seen here are approximately 21,000 clones, roughly four fifths observed once, and the top ten hold 15% to 20%.

V gene TRBV6-5 combines with J gene TRBJ2-7; D perhaps matches TRBD2 (6 bases). The TCR comes from a human donor in a cohort sampled during active or convalescent COVID-19. Source material: peripheral blood. CDR3 region: CASRRDSFYEQYF. DNA for the CDR3: TGTGCCAGCAGGCGGGACTCCTTCTACGAGCAGTACTTC.